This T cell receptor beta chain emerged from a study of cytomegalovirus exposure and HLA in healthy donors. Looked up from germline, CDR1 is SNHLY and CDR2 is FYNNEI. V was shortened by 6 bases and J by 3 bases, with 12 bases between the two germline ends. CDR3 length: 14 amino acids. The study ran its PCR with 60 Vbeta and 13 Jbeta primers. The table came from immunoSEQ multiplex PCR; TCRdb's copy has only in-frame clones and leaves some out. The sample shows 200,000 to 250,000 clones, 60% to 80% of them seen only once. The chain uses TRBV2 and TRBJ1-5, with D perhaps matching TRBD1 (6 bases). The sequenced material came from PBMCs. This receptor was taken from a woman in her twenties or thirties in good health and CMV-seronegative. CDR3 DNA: TGTGCCAGCAGCTTAGACAGGTTCAATCAGCCCCAGCATTTT. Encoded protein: CASSLDRFNQPQHF.